The present T cell receptor (beta chain) was sequenced within a study of T cells after yellow fever vaccination. Study-wide findings and caveats: It was a small share of clonotypes that appeared in both CD4 and CD8 compartments. Bulk-population clonotypes that are abundant could appear as contaminants in FACS-sorted repertoires.

The CDR3 covers 15 residues. V was clipped by 0 bases and J by 7 bases, with 15 bases between them. The germline gives CDR1 MNHEY, CDR2 SVGAGI. In the case of this clonotype: Its antigen remains unidentified.

Production of TCR cDNA was by 5'RACE template switching, which also added a universal primer site and UMIs. TCRdb re-analysed the 5' RACE reads in MiXCR, keeping a single row per CDR3 protein. The sample includes just under 600,000 distinct CDR3 sequences, roughly 12% of them seen just once. This TCR came from a man between 25 and 39 years old who received the YFV17D yellow fever vaccine. The input for sequencing was PBMCs, taken on the day of the yellow fever booster vaccination. This sequence joins TRBV6-5 and TRBJ2-5, with D possibly being TRBD2 (5 bases). CDR3 coding DNA: TGTGCCAGCAGTTACTCCCGGCGCAATGAGGGGACCCAGTACTTC. This codes for CASSYSRRNEGTQYF.